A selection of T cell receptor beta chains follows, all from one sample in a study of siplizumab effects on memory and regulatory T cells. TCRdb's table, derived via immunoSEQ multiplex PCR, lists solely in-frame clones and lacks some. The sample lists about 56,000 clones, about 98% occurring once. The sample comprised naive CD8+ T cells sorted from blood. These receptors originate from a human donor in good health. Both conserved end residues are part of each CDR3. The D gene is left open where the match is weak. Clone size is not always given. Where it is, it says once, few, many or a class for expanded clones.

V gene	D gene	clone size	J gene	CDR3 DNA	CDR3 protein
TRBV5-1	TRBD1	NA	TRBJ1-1	TGCGCCAGCAGCCTGGACAGGGACACTGAAGCTTTCTTT	CASSLDRDTEAFF
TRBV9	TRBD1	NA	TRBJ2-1	TGTGCCAGCAGCGTAGAGGGGACAGTAACCTACAATGAGCAGTTCTTC	CASSVEGTVTYNEQFF
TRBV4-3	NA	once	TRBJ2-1	TGCGCCAGCAGCCAAGAAGGGTACAATGAGCAGTTCTTC	CASSQEGYNEQFF
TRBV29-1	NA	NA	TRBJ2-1	TGCAGCGTTTCCCAAACAGGGGGGGGGACCGAGCAGTTCTTC	CSVSQTGGGTEQFF
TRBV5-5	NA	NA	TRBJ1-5	TGTGCCAGCAGCTTGGAACGGCCCGTGAGCAATCAGCCCCAGCATTTT	CASSLERPVSNQPQHF
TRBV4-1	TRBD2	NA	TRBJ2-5	TGCGCCAGCAGCCAACCTCGGACTAGTTCAAGAGAGACCCAGTACTTC	CASSQPRTSSRETQYF
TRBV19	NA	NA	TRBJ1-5	TGTGCCAGTAGCTCCCACCCGAATCAGCCCCAGCATTTT	CASSSHPNQPQHF
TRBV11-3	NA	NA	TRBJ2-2	TGTGCCAGCAGCCTCGGACGGATGAACACCGGGGAGCTGTTTTTT	CASSLGRMNTGELFF
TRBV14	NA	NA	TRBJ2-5	TGTGCCAGCAGCCCAGGCAGGTTTCAAGAGACCCAGTACTTC	CASSPGRFQETQYF
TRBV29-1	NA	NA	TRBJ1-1	TGCAGCGTTGAGTTTTCTAATACCGAAGCTTTCTTT	CSVEFSNTEAFF
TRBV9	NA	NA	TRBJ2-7	TGTGCCAGCAGCGCCGATAGCTTAGCTGGGAGAGAGCAGTACTTC	CASSADSLAGREQYF
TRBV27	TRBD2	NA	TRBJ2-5	TGTGCCAGCAGTGCGCTAACTAGCGGCCAAGAGACCCAGTACTTC	CASSALTSGQETQYF
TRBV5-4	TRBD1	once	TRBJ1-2	TGTGCCAGCAGCCCGACAGGGTCGGACTATGGCTACACCTTC	CASSPTGSDYGYTF
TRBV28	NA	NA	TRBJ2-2	TGTGCCAGCAGACCGGCAGGGGACATACACACCGGGGAGCTGTTTTTT	CASRPAGDIHTGELFF
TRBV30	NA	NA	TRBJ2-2	TGTGCCTGGAGAAAAGCGAACACCGGGGAGCTGTTTTTT	CAWRKANTGELFF
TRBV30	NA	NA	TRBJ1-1	TGTGCCTGGGGAGGGGGGTACACTGAAGCTTTCTTT	CAWGGGYTEAFF
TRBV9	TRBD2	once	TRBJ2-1	TGTGCCAGCAGCGTAGAGACTAGCGGATACAATGAGCAGTTCTTC	CASSVETSGYNEQFF
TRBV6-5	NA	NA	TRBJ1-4	TGTGCCAGCAGTCATTCGGTGGGGTTAGGAGAAAAACTGTTTTTT	CASSHSVGLGEKLFF
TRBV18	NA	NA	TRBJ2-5	TGTGCCAGCTCAACCCAAGAGACCCAGTACTTC	CASSTQETQYF
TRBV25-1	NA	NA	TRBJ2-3	TGTGCCAGCAGTGAACATAAACTAACCCACCCCACAGATACGCAGTATTTT	CASSEHKLTHPTDTQYF
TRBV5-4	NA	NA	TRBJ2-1	TGTGCCAGCAGCTGGGGGTTCGATGAGCAGTTCTTC	CASSWGFDEQFF
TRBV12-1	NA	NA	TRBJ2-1	TGTGCCAGCAGCCCCTATAGGACAGGGGACAATGAGCAGTTCTTC	CASSPYRTGDNEQFF
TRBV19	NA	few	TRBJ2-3	TGTGCCAGTAGTATTACGGGAGTAGATACGCAGTATTTT	CASSITGVDTQYF